Presented here are 5 T cell receptor beta chains from one specimen sequenced in a study of blood T cell repertoires in COVID-19. TCRdb keeps only in-frame clones here, not all; method: immunoSEQ multiplex PCR. The repertoire holds around 230,000 clones, with 88% as singletons. Sequenced sample: PBMCs or T cells enriched from blood (not recorded which). Source of these receptors: a woman in her 40s with acute COVID-19.

This clone has at least ten counts. The V and J genes are TRBV27 and TRBJ2-1; D unresolved. The germline CDR1 and CDR2 sequences are MNHEY and SMNVEV (reference sequence). Trimming took 2 bases from V and 7 from J, leaving 9 bases between them. CDR3 length: 13 residues. The CDR3 region is CASSLIGVNEQFF. The CDR3 coding sequence is TGTGCCAGCAGTTTAATCGGTGTGAATGAGCAGTTCTTC.

This chain connects TRBV10-2 to TRBJ2-1, with 13 bases that match TRBD2. The CDR3 spans 15 residues. Germline V CDR1 and CDR2: WSHSY, SAAADI. Trimming at V came to 2 bases and at J to 6 bases, leaving 1 base not matched to a gene. The CDR3 here is CASSETSGRGNEQFF. DNA for the CDR3: TGCGCCAGCAGTGAGACTAGCGGGAGGGGCAATGAGCAGTTCTTC.

The V gene is TRBV5-4, the J gene TRBJ2-4; TRBD2 might be the D (5 bases). Germline assignment: CDR1 SGHNT and CDR2 YYREEE (reference sequence). Between the trimmed V and J ends, which lost 4 bases and 4 bases, there was a span of 9 bases. The CDR3 runs to 13 residues. The CDR3 DNA is TGTGCCAGCAGCGAGGGTAGGAAAAACATTCAGTACTTC. It specifies CASSEGRKNIQYF.

CDR3 sequence: CAWSIGGEQFF. The CDR3 region has the DNA TGTGCCTGGAGTATAGGGGGTGAGCAGTTCTTC. The V gene is TRBV30, the J gene TRBJ2-1, with D tentatively TRBD1 (6 bases). Trimming took off 2 bases at V and 9 bases at J, with 8 bases between the two ends. This CDR3 region has 11 residues. CDR1 GTSNPN and CDR2 SVGIG come from the germline V gene (reference sequence).

The chain has TRBV5-6 and TRBJ1-2; 10 bases agree with TRBD1. CDR1 and CDR2 from the germline V gene are SGHDT and YYEEEE. Trimming at V came to 4 bases and at J to 0 bases, leaving 12 bases not matched to a gene. The length of the CDR3 is 18 residues. CDR3 sequence reads: CASSLVVGGQGTNYGYTF. In DNA form, the CDR3 reads TGTGCCAGCAGCCTGGTGGTAGGGGGACAGGGGACTAACTATGGCTACACCTTC. The full variable domain, in which reference TRBV5-6 and TRBJ1-2 provide the parts outside the CDR3, is DAGVTQSPTHLIKTRGQQVTLRCSPKSGHDTVSWYQQALGQGPQFIFQYYEEEERQRGNFPDRFSGHQFPNYSSELNVNALLLGDSALYLCASSLVVGGQGTNYGYTFGSGTRLTVV.